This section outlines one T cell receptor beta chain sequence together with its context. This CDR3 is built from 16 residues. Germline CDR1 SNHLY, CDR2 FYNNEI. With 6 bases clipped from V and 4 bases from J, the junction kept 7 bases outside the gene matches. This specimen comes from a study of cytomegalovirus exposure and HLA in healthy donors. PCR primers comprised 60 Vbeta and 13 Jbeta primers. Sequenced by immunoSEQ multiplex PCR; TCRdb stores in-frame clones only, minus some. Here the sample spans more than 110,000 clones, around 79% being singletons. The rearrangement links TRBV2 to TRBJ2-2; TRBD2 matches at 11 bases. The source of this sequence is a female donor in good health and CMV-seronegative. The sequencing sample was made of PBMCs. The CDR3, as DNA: TGTGCCAGCAGCCCCCTAGCGGGAGGTACCACCGGGGAGCTGTTTTTT. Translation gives CASSPLAGGTTGELFF.